Presented here are 21 T cell receptor beta chains from one specimen sequenced in a study of shared clonotypes between healthy human individuals. Using immunoSEQ multiplex PCR, the repertoire was profiled, and TCRdb retains in-frame clones only, with some absent. The sample yields about 1.1 million clones, around three quarters seen once. The sequenced material came from memory CD4+ T cells from PBMCs. The subset: CD45RA-negative fraction. The receptor set was obtained from a man aged 18 to 35 in good health. Some clones in this sample may be carry-over from other donors' samples.

The CDR3: CASSLYGGAGNEKLFF. DNA of the CDR3: TGTGCCAGCAGTTTATATGGGGGCGCGGGAAATGAAAAACTGTTTTTT. The chain is built from TRBV27 and TRBJ1-4; possible D gene TRBD1, 6 bases. The CDR3 length is 16 residues. CDR1 is MNHEY, CDR2 SMNVEV, per germline (reference sequence). Trimming shortened V by 1 base and J by 5 bases, and 14 bases separated the two germline ends.

The chain links TRBV15 to TRBJ1-4, with D maybe TRBD1 (5 bases). Looked up from germline, CDR1 is LNHNV and CDR2 is YYDKDF (reference sequence). The V end lost 8 bases, the J end lost 4 bases, and 14 bases lay between the germline ends. The CDR3 has 14 amino acids. The CDR3 spells CATGGTRDNEKLFF. DNA for the CDR3: TGTGCCACCGGCGGGACCAGGGATAATGAAAAACTGTTTTTT.

This clone has just one count. The gene calls are TRBV27 and TRBJ2-7; tentatively, D is TRBD1 or TRBD2 (6 bases each). The CDR3 length is 14 residues. CDR1 and CDR2 (germline): MNHEY, SMNVEV (reference sequence). Trimming left V 2 bases short and J 4 bases short, with 12 bases between. CDR3 loop: CASSLAGQIYEQYF. The DNA for the CDR3 is TGTGCCAGCAGTTTAGCGGGACAAATATACGAGCAGTACTTC.

The chain has TRBV2 and TRBJ2-7; tentatively, D is TRBD2 (6 bases). The V end was cut by 8 bases, the J end by 3 bases, with 8 bases between. The V gene's germline CDR1 is SNHLY and CDR2 FYNNEI. The CDR3 covers 11 residues. Here the CDR3 DNA reads TGTGCCAGCGGTAGCGGCTACGAGCAGTACTTC. Protein sequence: CASGSGYEQYF.

This chain joins TRBV19 and TRBJ1-4; weak D call: TRBD1 (6 bases). The V and J ends lost 4 bases and 6 bases respectively, with 9 bases between them. The CDR3 length is 13 residues. Germline V gene sequence: CDR1 LNHDA, CDR2 SQIVND (reference sequence). The CDR3 nucleotides read TGTGCCAGTAGTAGCCGGGGGCATGAAAAACTGTTTTTT. Its translation is CASSSRGHEKLFF.

This rearrangement joins TRBV10-3 to TRBJ2-7; perhaps TRBD2 as D (6 bases). The V end was cut by 11 bases, the J end by 2 bases, with 19 bases between. This CDR3 has 14 residues. CDR1 is ENHRY and CDR2 is SYGVKD in the germline V gene. The CDR3 loop is CACKAISGAYEQYF. The CDR3 coding sequence is TGTGCCTGTAAGGCAATTAGCGGTGCCTACGAGCAGTACTTC.

The CDR3 nucleotides are TGTGCCAGCAGTGAAGCGTTCGGGGGCGCGCGCACAGATACGCAGTATTTT. It translates to CASSEAFGGARTDTQYF. This chain joins TRBV6-1 and TRBJ2-3; the D call may be TRBD1 or TRBD2 (6 bases each). V was trimmed by 0 bases and J by 1 base, leaving 14 bases between them. The length of the CDR3 is 17 residues. CDR1 MNHNS and CDR2 SASEGT come from the germline V gene.

This chain uses TRBV18 with TRBJ1-4; TRBD1 aligns across 7 bases. Germline V lookup: CDR1 KGHSH, CDR2 LQKENI. Unmatched junction bases numbered 7, after V lost 8 bases and J lost 7 bases. The CDR3 consists of 13 residues. The CDR3 region is CASQGTVGEKLFF. In DNA form, the CDR3 reads TGTGCCAGCCAAGGGACAGTAGGTGAAAAACTGTTTTTT. The full variable domain, in which reference TRBV18 and TRBJ1-4 provide the parts outside the CDR3, is NAGVMQNPRHLVRRRGQEARLRCSPMKGHSHVYWYRQLPEEGLKFMVYLQKENIIDESGMPKERFSAEFPKEGPSILRIQQVVRGDSAAYFCASQGTVGEKLFFGSGTQLSVL.

Of note for this clone: A much bigger clone sits one base away, suggesting this may be a read error. This chain connects TRBV4-2 to TRBJ2-3, with 9 bases matching TRBD2. The V segment lost 6 bases and the J segment 2 bases; nucleotides outside the gene matches: 3. CDR1 and CDR2 from the germline V gene are LGHNA and YNFKEQ. The CDR3 sequence is 14 residues long. The CDR3 nucleotides read TGTGCCAGCAGTCTAGCGGGAAACACAGATACGCAGTATTTT. This encodes CASSLAGNTDTQYF.

The chain links TRBV7-9 to TRBJ2-4, with TRBD2 as a possible D gene (5 bases). Germline-derived CDR1 and CDR2 are SEHNR and FQNEAQ (reference sequence). This CDR3 is 13 amino acids long. Between the trimmed V and J ends, which lost 0 bases and 8 bases, there was a span of 8 bases. The CDR3 region has the DNA TGTGCCAGCAGCTTAGCGGGAGTTGACATTCAGTACTTC. Its protein is CASSLAGVDIQYF.

The V and J genes are TRBV30 and TRBJ2-2; perhaps TRBD2 as D (5 bases). The germline V and J ends were trimmed by 1 base and 6 bases, with 27 bases remaining between them. The germline V gene has CDR1 GTSNPN and CDR2 SVGIG (reference sequence). CDR3 length equals 19 residues. The CDR3 reads CAWSGEPEAESREAGELFF. CDR3 coding DNA: TGTGCCTGGAGTGGCGAGCCGGAGGCGGAGAGTCGAGAAGCCGGGGAGCTGTTTTTT.

This clone occurred many times. The CDR3 DNA reads TGTGCCAGCAGTGACCGTCGGGGCGATACGCAGTATTTT. Translating gives CASSDRRGDTQYF. The chain uses TRBV6-4 and TRBJ2-3, with D tentatively TRBD1 or TRBD2 (5 bases each). V was clipped by 2 bases and J by 6 bases, with 9 bases between them. In germline, CDR1 is MRHNA, CDR2 SNTAGT. This CDR3 is 13 amino acids long.

Remarks on this clone: Other DNA sequences in this sample translate to the same CDR3. This sequence joins TRBV6-1 and TRBJ1-1, with D perhaps matching TRBD1 (6 bases). The CDR3 covers 13 residues. V was cut by 6 bases and J by 2 bases, with 10 bases left in between. Per the germline V gene, CDR1 is MNHNS and CDR2 is SASEGT. CDR3 DNA: TGTGCCAGCAGGGACAGACCAAACACTGAAGCTTTCTTT. It specifies CASRDRPNTEAFF.

Concerning this clone itself: Possible read error: a much larger clone is one base away. This chain joins TRBV5-4 and TRBJ2-3; 8 bases are a match to TRBD2. CDR3 length: 16 residues. The V gene's germline CDR1 is SGHNT and CDR2 YYREEE (reference sequence). The V gene end was trimmed by 4 bases and the J gene end by 0 bases; junction bases not matched to a gene: 7. In DNA, the CDR3 is TGTGCCAGCAGCGGGGAAGCTAGCGGGAGCACAGATACGCAGTATTTT. Translating gives CASSGEASGSTDTQYF.

The gene calls are TRBV28 and TRBJ1-3, with a weak D call TRBD1 (5 bases). V lost 7 bases, J lost 0 bases, and 13 bases lay in between. Germline CDR1 and CDR2: MDHEN and SYDVKM. The CDR3 extends over 15 amino acids. The CDR3 sequence is CASTTQGHSGNTIYF. The CDR3 DNA is TGTGCCAGCACCACGCAGGGCCACTCTGGAAACACCATATATTTT.

V usage is TRBV6-1 and J usage is TRBJ1-1; tentatively, D is TRBD1 (6 bases). Trimming took off 2 bases at V and 3 bases at J, with 10 bases between the two ends. This CDR3 region has 14 residues. The germline V gene has CDR1 MNHNS and CDR2 SASEGT. The CDR3 DNA is TGTGCCAGCAGTGAACAGGGGTGGTACACTGAAGCTTTCTTT. Its translation: CASSEQGWYTEAFF.

This clone occurred once. This sequence joins TRBV7-9 and TRBJ2-4; TRBD1 aligns across 8 bases. Germline V gives CDR1 SEHNR, CDR2 FQNEAQ (reference sequence). The CDR3 is 16 amino acids. J was trimmed by 2 bases and V by 5 bases; bases with no gene match: 8. CDR3 protein: CASSPDRGGSKNIQYF. The CDR3 coding sequence is TGTGCCAGCAGCCCTGACAGGGGCGGATCCAAAAACATTCAGTACTTC.

The chain is built from TRBV18 and TRBJ2-4, with D perhaps TRBD2 (6 bases). The V gene lost 6 bases and the J gene lost 0 bases, with 15 bases spanning the gap. In germline, CDR1 is KGHSH, CDR2 LQKENI. CDR3 length: 16 amino acids. Here the CDR3 reads CASSRDSPIAKNIQYF. CDR3 DNA sequence: TGTGCCAGCTCCCGGGACTCACCGATAGCCAAAAACATTCAGTACTTC.

This clone was seen a single time. V usage is TRBV29-1 and J usage is TRBJ1-1; 12 bases map to TRBD1. V lost 6 bases to trimming and J lost 4 bases; unmatched junction nucleotides: 9. Per germline, CDR1 SQVTM and CDR2 ANQGSEA. The CDR3 has 15 amino acids. The CDR3 sequence is CSVAGTGGRVTEAFF. CDR3 nucleotides: TGCAGCGTGGCCGGGACAGGGGGCAGGGTCACTGAAGCTTTCTTT. Full variable domain (rest looked up from reference TRBV29-1 and TRBJ1-1): SAVISQKPSRDICQRGTSLTIQCQVDSQVTMMFWYRQQPGQSLTLIATANQGSEATYESGFVIDKFPISRPNLTFSTLTVSNMSPEDSSIYLCSVAGTGGRVTEAFFGQGTRLTVV.

About this clone itself: At one end, the junction sequence differs from germline, possibly due to a read error. The chain joins TRBV23-1 to TRBJ2-1; TRBD1 matches at 8 bases. TRBV23-1 is recorded as an ORF, its role being uncertain. The CDR3 has 10 amino acids. CDR3 sequence (DNA): TGCGCCAGCGCGGACAGGGCCGACATCTTC. Translating gives CASADRADIF.

On this clone: A far larger clone is only one base removed, so a read error is likely. The conserved phenylalanine or tryptophan is not found at the CDR3 terminus, so this likely reflects a read error. This same CDR3 is encoded by further DNA sequences in the sample. CDR3 region: CSESSNYGYTL. The CDR3 region has the DNA TGCAGCGAGTCCTCAAACTATGGCTACACCTTG. The chain uses TRBV29-1 and TRBJ1-2; D uncertain. CDR3 size: 11 residues. Germline V gives CDR1 SQVTM, CDR2 ANQGSEA. The germline V and J ends were trimmed by 7 bases and 2 bases, with 8 bases remaining between them.